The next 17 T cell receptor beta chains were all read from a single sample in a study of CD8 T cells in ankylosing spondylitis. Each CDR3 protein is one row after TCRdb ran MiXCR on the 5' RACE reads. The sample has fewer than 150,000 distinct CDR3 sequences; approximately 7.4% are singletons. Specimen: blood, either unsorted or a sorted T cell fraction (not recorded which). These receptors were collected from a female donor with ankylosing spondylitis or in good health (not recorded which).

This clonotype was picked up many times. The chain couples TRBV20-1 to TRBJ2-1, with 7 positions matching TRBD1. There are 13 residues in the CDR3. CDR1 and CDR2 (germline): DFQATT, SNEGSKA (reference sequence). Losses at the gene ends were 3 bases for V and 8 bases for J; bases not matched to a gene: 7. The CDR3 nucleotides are TGCAGTGCTAGGCACGACAGGGACCATGAGCAGTTCTTC. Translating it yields CSARHDRDHEQFF.

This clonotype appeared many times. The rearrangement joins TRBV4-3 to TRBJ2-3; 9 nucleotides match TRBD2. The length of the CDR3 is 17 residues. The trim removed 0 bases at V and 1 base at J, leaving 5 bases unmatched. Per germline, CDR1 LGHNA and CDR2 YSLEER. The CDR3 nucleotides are TGCGCCAGCAGCCAAGATCTGCTAGCGGGGCGCACAGATACGCAGTATTTT. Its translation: CASSQDLLAGRTDTQYF.

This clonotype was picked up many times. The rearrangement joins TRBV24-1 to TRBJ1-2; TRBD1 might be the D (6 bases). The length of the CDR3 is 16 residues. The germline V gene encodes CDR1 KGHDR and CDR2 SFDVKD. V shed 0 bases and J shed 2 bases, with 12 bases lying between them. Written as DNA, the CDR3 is TGTGCCACCAGTGATTTGCGACAGGATGGGAACTATGGCTACACCTTC. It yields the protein CATSDLRQDGNYGYTF.

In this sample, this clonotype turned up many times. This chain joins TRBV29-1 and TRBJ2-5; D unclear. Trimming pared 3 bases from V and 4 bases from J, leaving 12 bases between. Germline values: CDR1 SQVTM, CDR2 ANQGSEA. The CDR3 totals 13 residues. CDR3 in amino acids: CSVDVGRGETQYF. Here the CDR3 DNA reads TGCAGCGTTGATGTCGGCAGAGGAGAGACCCAGTACTTC.

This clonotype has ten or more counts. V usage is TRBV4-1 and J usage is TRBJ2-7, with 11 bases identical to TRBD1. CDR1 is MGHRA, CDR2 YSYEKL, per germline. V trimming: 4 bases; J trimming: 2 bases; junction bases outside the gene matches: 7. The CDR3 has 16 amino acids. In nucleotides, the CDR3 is TGCGCCAGCAGCCTAGCGGACAGGGGGCTTACCTACGAGCAGTACTTC. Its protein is CASSLADRGLTYEQYF.

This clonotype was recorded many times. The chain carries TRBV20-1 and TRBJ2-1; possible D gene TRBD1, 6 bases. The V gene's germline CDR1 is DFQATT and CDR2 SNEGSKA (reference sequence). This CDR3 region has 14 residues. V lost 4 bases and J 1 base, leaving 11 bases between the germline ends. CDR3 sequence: CSATGARSYNEQFF. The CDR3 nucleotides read TGCAGTGCTACAGGGGCCAGATCCTACAATGAGCAGTTCTTC.

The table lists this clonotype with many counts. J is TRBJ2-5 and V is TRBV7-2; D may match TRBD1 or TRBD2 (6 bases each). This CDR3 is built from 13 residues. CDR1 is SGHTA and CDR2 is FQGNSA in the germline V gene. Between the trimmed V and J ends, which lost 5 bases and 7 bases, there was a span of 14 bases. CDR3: CASSPEGGGTQYF. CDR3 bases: TGTGCCAGCAGCCCGGAGGGGGGCGGGACCCAGTACTTC.

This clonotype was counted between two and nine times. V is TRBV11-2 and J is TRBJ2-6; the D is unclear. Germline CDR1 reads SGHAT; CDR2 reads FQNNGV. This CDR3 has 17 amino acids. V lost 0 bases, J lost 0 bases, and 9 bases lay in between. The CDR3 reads CASSLDHWTSGANVLTF. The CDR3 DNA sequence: TGTGCCAGCAGCTTAGACCACTGGACCTCTGGGGCCAACGTCCTGACTTTC.

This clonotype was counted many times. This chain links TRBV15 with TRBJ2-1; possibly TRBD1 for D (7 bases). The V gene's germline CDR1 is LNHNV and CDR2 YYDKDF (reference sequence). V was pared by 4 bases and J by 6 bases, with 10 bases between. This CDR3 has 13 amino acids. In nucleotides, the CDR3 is TGTGCCACCAGCACCAGGGGGGTCAATGAGCAGTTCTTC. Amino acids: CATSTRGVNEQFF.

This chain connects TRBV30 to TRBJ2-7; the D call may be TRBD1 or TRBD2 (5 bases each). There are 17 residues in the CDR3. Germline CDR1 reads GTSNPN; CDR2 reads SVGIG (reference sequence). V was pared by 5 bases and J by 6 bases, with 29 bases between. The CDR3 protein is CAWESRDGLVPVIEQYF. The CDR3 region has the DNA TGTGCCTGGGAAAGTAGGGACGGCCTAGTTCCAGTGATCGAGCAGTACTTC.

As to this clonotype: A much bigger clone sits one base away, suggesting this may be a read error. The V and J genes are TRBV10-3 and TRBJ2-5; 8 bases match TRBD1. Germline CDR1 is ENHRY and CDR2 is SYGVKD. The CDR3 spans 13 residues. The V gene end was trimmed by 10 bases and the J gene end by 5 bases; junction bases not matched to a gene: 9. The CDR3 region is CATRSGGRETQYF. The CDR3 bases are TGTGCCACCAGATCAGGGGGCAGGGAGACCCAGTACTTC.

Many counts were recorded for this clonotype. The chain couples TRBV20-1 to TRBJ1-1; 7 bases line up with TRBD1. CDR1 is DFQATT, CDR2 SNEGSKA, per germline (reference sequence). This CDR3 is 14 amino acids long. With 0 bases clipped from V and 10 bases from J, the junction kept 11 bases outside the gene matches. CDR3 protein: CSARDPGQPTGAFF. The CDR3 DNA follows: TGCAGTGCTAGAGACCCGGGACAGCCAACGGGAGCTTTCTTT.

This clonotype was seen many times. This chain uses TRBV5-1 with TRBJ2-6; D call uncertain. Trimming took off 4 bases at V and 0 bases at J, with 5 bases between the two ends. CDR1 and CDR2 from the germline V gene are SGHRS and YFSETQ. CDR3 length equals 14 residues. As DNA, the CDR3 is TGCGCCAGCAGCCCATCCTCTGGGGCCAACGTCCTGACTTTC. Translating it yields CASSPSSGANVLTF.

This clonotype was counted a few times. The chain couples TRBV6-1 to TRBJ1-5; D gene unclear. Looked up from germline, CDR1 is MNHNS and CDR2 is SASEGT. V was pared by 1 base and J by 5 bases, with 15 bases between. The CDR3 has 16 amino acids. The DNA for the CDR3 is TGTGCCAGCAGTGAAGACGAAAGAACCCCCGATCAGCCCCAGCATTTT. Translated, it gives CASSEDERTPDQPQHF.

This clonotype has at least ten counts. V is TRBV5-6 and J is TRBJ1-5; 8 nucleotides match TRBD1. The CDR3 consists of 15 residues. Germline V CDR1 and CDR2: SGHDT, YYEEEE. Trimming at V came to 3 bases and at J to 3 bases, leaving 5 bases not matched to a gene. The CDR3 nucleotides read TGTGCCAGCAGCTCAAAGACAGGGGCCAATCAGCCCCAGCATTTT. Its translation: CASSSKTGANQPQHF.

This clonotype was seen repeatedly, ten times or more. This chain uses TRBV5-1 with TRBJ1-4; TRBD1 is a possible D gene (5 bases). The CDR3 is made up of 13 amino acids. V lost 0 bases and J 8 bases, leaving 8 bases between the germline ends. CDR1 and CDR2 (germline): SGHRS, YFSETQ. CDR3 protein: CASSLGRDEKLFF. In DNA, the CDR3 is TGCGCCAGCAGCTTGGGTAGGGACGAAAAACTGTTTTTT.

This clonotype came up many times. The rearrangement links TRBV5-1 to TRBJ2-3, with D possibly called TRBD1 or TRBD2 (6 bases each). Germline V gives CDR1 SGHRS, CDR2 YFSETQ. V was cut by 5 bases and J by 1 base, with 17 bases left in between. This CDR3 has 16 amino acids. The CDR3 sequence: CASSYFLGGRTDTQYF. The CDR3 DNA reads TGCGCCAGCAGTTATTTTTTGGGGGGCCGCACAGATACGCAGTATTTT.